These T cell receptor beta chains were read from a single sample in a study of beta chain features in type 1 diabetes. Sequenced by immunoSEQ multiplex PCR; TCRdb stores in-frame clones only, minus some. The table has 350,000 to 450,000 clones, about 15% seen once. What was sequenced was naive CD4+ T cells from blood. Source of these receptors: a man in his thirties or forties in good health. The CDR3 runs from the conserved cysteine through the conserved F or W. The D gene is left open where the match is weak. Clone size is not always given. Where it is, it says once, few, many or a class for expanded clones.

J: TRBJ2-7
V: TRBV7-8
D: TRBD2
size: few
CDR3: CASSFQLAGPSYEQYF
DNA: TGTGCCAGCAGCTTCCAACTAGCGGGTCCCTCCTACGAGCAGTACTTC

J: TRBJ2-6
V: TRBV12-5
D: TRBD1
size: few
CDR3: CASGLADTAPDGGTGPGANVLTF
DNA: TGTGCTAGTGGTTTGGCCGACACGGCCCCGGACGGTGGGACAGGGCCTGGGGCCAACGTCCTGACTTTC

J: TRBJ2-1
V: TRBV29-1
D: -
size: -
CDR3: CSVQRIQASSYNEQFF
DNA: TGCAGCGTTCAAAGGATCCAGGCCTCCTCCTACAATGAGCAGTTCTTC

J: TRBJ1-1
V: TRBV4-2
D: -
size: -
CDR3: CASSHRGTGNTEAFF
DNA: TGTGCCAGCAGCCACAGAGGGACCGGGAACACTGAAGCTTTCTTT

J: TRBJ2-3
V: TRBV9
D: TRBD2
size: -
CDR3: CASSVTSGSTDTQYF
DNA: TGTGCCAGCAGCGTAACTAGCGGGTCCACAGATACGCAGTATTTT

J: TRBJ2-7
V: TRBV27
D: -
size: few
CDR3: CASSSSGYEQYF
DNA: TGTGCCAGCAGCTCTAGTGGATACGAGCAGTACTTC

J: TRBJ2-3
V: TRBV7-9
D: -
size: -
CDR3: CASSPQVRRDTQYF
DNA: TGTGCCAGCAGCCCACAGGTTCGGCGAGATACGCAGTATTTT

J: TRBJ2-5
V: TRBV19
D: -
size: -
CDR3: CASSTRDSLAGTQYF
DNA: TGTGCCAGTAGTACCCGGGACTCCCTAGCAGGGACCCAGTACTTC

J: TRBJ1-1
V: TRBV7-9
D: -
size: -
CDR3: CASSLVERLTEAFF
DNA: TGTGCCAGCAGCTTAGTTGAGCGCCTAACTGAAGCTTTCTTT

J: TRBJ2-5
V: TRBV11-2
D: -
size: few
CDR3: CASSTPRRETQYF
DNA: TGTGCCAGCAGCACACCTAGGCGGGAGACCCAGTACTTC

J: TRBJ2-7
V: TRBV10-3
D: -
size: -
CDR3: CAISETSQGTSYEQYF
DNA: TGTGCCATCAGTGAGACATCACAGGGCACCTCCTACGAGCAGTACTTC